This T cell receptor (beta chain) was identified in a study of cytomegalovirus exposure and HLA in healthy donors. Measured with immunoSEQ multiplex PCR; TCRdb has only the in-frame clones, and not every one. The sample yields 180,000 or so clones, about 89% seen once. V lost 5 bases, J lost 0 bases, and 8 bases stayed unmatched. The CDR3 runs to 16 residues. Germline values: CDR1 SGHRS, CDR2 YFSETQ. This sequence originates from a man under 40 in good health and CMV-seropositive. J is TRBJ2-1 and V is TRBV5-1; 7 bases fit TRBD2. The sample consisted of PBMCs. The CDR3 DNA follows: TGCGCCAGCAGTCGCCGCGGGAGCCTCTCCTACAATGAGCAGTTCTTC. Translated, it gives CASSRRGSLSYNEQFF.